The clone carrying this T cell receptor beta chain was picked up a small number of times. Its target is not known. These data come from a study of T-cell memory formation after mild COVID-19. The wider study: Largely donor-specific sequence clusters came from two donors.

TCRdb analysed the 5' RACE reads with MiXCR anew, one entry per CDR3 protein. The table has roughly 340,000 distinct CDR3 sequences, approximately 15% seen once. Study outcomes and limitations: Day 15 to 85 contractors were CD4/CD8 balanced; later expanders leaned CD4+. Second-wave clones that peaked on day 37 lacked confirmed SARS-CoV-2 specificity. Some responding clones appeared in pre-infection memory, suggesting cross-reactive memory joined.

The source of this sequence is a young man who had mild COVID-19 (a few samples of this study predate the infection). Cell type and time point are not known. The source material was PBMCs or a T cell subset sorted from them (not recorded which).

CDR3 in amino acids: CASSPKTGTNTEAFF. In DNA, the CDR3 is TGTGCCAGCAGCCCGAAGACAGGGACGAACACTGAAGCTTTCTTT. This chain uses TRBV7-2 with TRBJ1-1; 7 nucleotides agree with TRBD1. The CDR3 loop spans 15 amino acids. V lost 5 bases and J lost 1; bases outside the gene matches: 7. CDR1 is SGHTA and CDR2 is FQGNSA in the germline V gene.